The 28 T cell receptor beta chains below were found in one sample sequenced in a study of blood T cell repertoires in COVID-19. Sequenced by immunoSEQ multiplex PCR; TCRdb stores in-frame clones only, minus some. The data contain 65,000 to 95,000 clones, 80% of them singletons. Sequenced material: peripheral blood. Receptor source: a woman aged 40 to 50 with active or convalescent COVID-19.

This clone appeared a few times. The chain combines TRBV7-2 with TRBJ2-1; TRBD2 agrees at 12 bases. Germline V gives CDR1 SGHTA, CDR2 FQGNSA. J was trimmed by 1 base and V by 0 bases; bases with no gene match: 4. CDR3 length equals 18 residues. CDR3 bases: TGTGCCAGCAGCTTAGCCTCTAGCGGGAGGGTTTCCTACAATGAGCAGTTCTTC. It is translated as CASSLASSGRVSYNEQFF. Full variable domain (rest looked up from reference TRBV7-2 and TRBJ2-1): GAGVSQSPSNKVTEKGKDVELRCDPISGHTALYWYRQSLGQGLEFLIYFQGNSAPDKSGLPSDRFSAERTGGSVSTLTIQRTQQEDSAVYLCASSLASSGRVSYNEQFFGPGTRLTVL.

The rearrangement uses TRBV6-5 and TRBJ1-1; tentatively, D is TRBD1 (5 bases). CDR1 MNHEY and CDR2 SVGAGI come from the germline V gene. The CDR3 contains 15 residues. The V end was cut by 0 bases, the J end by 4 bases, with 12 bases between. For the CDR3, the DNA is TGTGCCAGCAGTTACTCGATAGGGGCCGGCACTGAAGCTTTCTTT. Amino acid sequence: CASSYSIGAGTEAFF.

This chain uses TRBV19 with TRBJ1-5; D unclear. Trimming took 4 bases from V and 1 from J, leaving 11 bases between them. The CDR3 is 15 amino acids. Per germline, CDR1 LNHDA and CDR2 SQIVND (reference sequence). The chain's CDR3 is CASSSRRVSNQPQHF. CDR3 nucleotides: TGTGCCAGTAGTAGCCGGAGGGTGAGCAATCAGCCCCAGCATTTT.

CDR3 residues: CASSSPGLAGETQYF. The CDR3 bases are TGTGCCAGCAGTTCCCCTGGACTAGCCGGGGAGACCCAGTACTTC. The V and J genes are TRBV7-2 and TRBJ2-5; 8 bases agree with TRBD2. J was trimmed by 5 bases and V by 6 bases; bases with no gene match: 11. The V gene's germline CDR1 is SGHTA and CDR2 FQGNSA. This CDR3 is built from 15 residues.

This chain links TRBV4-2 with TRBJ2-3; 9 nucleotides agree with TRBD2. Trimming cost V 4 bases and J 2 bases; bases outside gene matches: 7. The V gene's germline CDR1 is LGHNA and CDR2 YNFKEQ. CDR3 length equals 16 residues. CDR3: CASSRGGGALTDTQYF. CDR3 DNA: TGTGCCAGCAGCCGTGGCGGGGGGGCCCTCACAGATACGCAGTATTTT.

This CDR3 reads CASSRQGGNTEAFF. CDR3 in DNA: TGTGCCAGCAGTCGACAGGGGGGAAACACTGAAGCTTTCTTT. J is TRBJ1-1 and V is TRBV6-6; TRBD1 agrees at 9 bases. V was clipped by 5 bases and J by 2 bases; unmatched bases: 3. This CDR3 contains 14 residues. Germline V lookup: CDR1 MNHNY, CDR2 SVGAGI (reference sequence).

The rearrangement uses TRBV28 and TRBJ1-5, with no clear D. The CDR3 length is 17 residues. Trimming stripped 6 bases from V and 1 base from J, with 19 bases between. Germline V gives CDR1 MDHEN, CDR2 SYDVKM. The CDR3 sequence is CASSPSSGAVSNQPQHF. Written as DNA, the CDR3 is TGTGCCAGCAGCCCTTCGTCGGGTGCCGTCAGCAATCAGCCCCAGCATTTT. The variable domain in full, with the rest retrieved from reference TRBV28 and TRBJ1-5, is DVKVTQSSRYLVKRTGEKVFLECVQDMDHENMFWYRQDPGLGLRLIYFSYDVKMKEKGDIPEGYSVSREKKERFSLILESASTNQTSMYLCASSPSSGAVSNQPQHFGDGTRLSIL.

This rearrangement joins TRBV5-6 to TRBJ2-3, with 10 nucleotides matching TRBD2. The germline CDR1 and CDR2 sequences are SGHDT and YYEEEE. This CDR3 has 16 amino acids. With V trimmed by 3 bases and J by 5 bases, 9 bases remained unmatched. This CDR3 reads CASSSEVGLALDTQYF. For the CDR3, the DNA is TGTGCCAGCAGCTCGGAGGTGGGACTAGCGCTAGATACGCAGTATTTT.

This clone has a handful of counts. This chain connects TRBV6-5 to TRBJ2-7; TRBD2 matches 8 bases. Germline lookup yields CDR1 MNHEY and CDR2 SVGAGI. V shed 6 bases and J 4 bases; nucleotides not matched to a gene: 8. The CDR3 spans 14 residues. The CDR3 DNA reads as TGTGCCAGCAGCATGGGACTAGAAAATTACGAGCAGTACTTC. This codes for CASSMGLENYEQYF.

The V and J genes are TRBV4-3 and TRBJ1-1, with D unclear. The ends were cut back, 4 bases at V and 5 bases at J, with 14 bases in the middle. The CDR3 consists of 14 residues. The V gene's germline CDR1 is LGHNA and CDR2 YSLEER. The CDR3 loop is CASSLAKWGTEAFF. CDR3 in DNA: TGCGCCAGCAGCCTAGCGAAGTGGGGAACTGAAGCTTTCTTT.

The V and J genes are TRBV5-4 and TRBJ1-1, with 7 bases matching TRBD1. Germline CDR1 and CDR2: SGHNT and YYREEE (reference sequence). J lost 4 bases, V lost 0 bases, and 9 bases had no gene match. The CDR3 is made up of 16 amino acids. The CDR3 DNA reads TGTGCCAGCAGCTTGGGGGTTCAAGGGGGCGTCACTGAAGCTTTCTTT. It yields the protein CASSLGVQGGVTEAFF.

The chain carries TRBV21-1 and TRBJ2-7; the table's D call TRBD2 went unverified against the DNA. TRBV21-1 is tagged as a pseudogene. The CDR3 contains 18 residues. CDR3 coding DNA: TGTGCCAGCAGCAAAAATCGCGGGGAGCGGGGGCGAGGTTGGGAGCAGTACTTC. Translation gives CASSKNRGERGRGWEQYF.

CDR3 nucleotide sequence: TGTGCCAGCACCTTACAGGGGGATGGCTACACCTTC. It encodes CASTLQGDGYTF. This chain uses TRBV6-6 with TRBJ1-2; 8 positions match TRBD1. The germline V gene encodes CDR1 MNHNY and CDR2 SVGAGI (reference sequence). The CDR3 sequence is 12 residues long. Losses at the gene ends were 7 bases for V and 6 bases for J; bases not matched to a gene: 4.

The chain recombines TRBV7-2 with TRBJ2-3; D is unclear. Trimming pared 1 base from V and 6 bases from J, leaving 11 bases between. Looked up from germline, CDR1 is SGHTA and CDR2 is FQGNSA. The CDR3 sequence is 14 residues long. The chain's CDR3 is CASSLEVAWDTQYF. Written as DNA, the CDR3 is TGTGCCAGCAGCTTAGAAGTAGCTTGGGATACGCAGTATTTT.

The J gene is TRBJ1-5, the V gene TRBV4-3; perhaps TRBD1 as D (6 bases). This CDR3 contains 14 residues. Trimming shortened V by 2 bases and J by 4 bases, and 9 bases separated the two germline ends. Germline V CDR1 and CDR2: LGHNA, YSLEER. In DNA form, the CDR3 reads TGCGCCAGCAGCCAATACCAGGGGAATCAGCCCCAGCATTTT. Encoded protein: CASSQYQGNQPQHF.

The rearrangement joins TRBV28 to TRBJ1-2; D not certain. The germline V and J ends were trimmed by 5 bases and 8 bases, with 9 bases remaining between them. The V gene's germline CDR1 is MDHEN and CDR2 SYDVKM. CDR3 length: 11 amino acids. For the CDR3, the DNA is TGTGCCAGCAGTCCACAGAGAGGCTACACCTTC. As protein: CASSPQRGYTF.

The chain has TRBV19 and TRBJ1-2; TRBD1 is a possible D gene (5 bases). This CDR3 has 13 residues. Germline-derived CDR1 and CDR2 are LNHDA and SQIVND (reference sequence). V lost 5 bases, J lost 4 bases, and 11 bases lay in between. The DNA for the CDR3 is TGTGCCAGTAGTGCGGGGGGAGGCTATGGCTACACCTTC. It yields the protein CASSAGGGYGYTF.

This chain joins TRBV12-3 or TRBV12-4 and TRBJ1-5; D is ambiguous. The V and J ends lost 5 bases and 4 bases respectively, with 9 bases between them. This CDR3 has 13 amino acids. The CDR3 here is CASSMLRNQPQHF. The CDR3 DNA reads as TGTGCCAGCAGTATGCTTAGAAATCAGCCCCAGCATTTT.

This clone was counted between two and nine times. This CDR3 is CSVGGYAGTSGVSSYNEQFF. CDR3 sequence (DNA): TGCAGCGTTGGGGGGTACGCCGGGACTAGCGGGGTCAGCTCCTACAATGAGCAGTTCTTC. The chain couples TRBV29-1 to TRBJ2-1; 13 nucleotides match TRBD2. The ends lost 4 bases at V and 0 bases at J; junction bases unmatched: 15. Germline CDR1 reads SQVTM; CDR2 reads ANQGSEA. The CDR3 totals 20 residues.

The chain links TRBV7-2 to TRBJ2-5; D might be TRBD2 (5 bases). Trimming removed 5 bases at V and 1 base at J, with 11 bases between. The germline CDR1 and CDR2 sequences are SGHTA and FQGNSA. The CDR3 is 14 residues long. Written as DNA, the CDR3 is TGTGCCAGCAGCCCACTAGTATTCCAAGAGACCCAGTACTTC. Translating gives CASSPLVFQETQYF.

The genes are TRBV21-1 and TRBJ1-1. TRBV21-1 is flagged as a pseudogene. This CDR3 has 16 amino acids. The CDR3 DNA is TGTGCCAGCAGCAAAGTGGTAGTATTGGGCGGGGTAGGAGCTTTCTTT. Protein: CASSKVVVLGGVGAFF.

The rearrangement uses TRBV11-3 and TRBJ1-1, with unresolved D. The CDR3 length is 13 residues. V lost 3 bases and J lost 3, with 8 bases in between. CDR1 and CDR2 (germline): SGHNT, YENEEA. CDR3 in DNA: TGTGCCAGCAGCTTTCAGGTGGACACTGAAGCTTTCTTT. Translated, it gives CASSFQVDTEAFF.

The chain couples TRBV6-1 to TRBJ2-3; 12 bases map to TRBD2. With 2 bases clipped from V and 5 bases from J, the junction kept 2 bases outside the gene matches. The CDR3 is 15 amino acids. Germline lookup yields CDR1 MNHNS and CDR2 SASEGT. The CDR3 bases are TGTGCCAGCAGTGAACTAGCGGGGGGGGGAGATACGCAGTATTTT. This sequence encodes CASSELAGGGDTQYF.

The CDR3 DNA sequence: TGTGCCAGCAGCACCGCGTCCCGGGGGAACAATCAGCCCCAGCATTTT. Encoded protein: CASSTASRGNNQPQHF. The chain recombines TRBV28 with TRBJ1-5; D possibly corresponds to TRBD1 (5 bases). This CDR3 has 16 residues. CDR1 and CDR2 (germline): MDHEN, SYDVKM. Trimming pared 6 bases from V and 3 bases from J, leaving 18 bases between.

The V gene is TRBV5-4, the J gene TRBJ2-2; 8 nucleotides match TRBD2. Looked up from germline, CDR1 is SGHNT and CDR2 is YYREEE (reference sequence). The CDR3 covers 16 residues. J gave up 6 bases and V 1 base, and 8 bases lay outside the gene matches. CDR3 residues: CASSLIGREVPGELFF. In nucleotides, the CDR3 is TGTGCCAGCAGCTTGATTGGGCGGGAGGTCCCCGGGGAGCTGTTTTTT.

CDR3 in DNA: TGTGCCTGGAGCAGGGAGGGCACAGATACGCAGTATTTT. This sequence encodes CAWSREGTDTQYF. The rearrangement joins TRBV30 to TRBJ2-3; TRBD2 might be the D (6 bases). The CDR3 is made up of 13 amino acids. CDR1 and CDR2 from the germline V gene are GTSNPN and SVGIG (reference sequence). V was cut by 3 bases and J by 1 base, with 8 bases left in between.

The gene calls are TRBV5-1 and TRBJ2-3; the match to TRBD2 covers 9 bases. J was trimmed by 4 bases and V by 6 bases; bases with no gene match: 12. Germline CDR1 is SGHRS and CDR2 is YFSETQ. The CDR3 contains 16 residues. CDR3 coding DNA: TGCGCCAGCAAGGCTAGCGGGATTTTGGATGCAGATACGCAGTATTTT. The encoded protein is CASKASGILDADTQYF.

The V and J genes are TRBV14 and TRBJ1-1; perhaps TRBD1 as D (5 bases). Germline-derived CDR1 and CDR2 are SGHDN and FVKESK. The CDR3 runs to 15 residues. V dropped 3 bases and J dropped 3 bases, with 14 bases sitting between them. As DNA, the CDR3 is TGTGCCAGCAGCCACTTGCCAGGGTGGGACACTGAAGCTTTCTTT. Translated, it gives CASSHLPGWDTEAFF.